This TCR beta chain was documented in a study of T cell repertoires in ileal Crohn's disease. Study summary: About half of patients got postoperative therapy: roughly 12 thiopurines, some 19 anti-TNF. Biopsies of the neoterminal ileum at postoperative colonoscopy form M6 samples.

Study-level findings and limits: Endoscopic recurrence occurred in every patient whose clonality exceeded 26.8%. Active smokers at surgery had more clonal expansions than non-smokers.

Time point specified: neoterminal ileum biopsy at postoperative endoscopy, about 6 months after surgery. Assay used: immunoSEQ multiplex PCR; TCRdb lists only in-frame clones, some missing. Of about 16,000 clones in the sample, about three quarters were seen once. Germline V gene lookup returns CDR1 SQVTM and CDR2 ANQGSEA. The CDR3 sequence is 13 residues long. V was clipped by 4 bases and J by 4 bases, with 13 bases between them. On this clone itself: Its antigen is as yet unknown.

The receptor was derived from an adult with Crohn's disease. The sample consisted of ileal tissue. The chain uses TRBV29-1 and TRBJ2-5; D is perhaps TRBD1 (7 bases). This CDR3 is CSVVGTAGETQYF. The CDR3 nucleotides read TGCAGCGTTGTGGGGACAGCGGGAGAGACCCAGTACTTC.